Sequencing of this T cell receptor beta chain was carried out in a study of CD8+CD57+ T cells in acquired aplastic anemia. This CDR3 has 15 amino acids. The germline gives CDR1 LNHDA, CDR2 SQIVND (reference sequence). The J segment lost 5 bases and the V segment lost 6 bases, leaving 7 bases of the junction unmatched. Sequencing involved patients with CD8+CD57+ cell expansion previously shown by flow cytometry. Profiling of TCR beta VDJ combinations and CDR3 sequences used genomic DNA as template. TCRdb re-called the reads with MiXCR, one entry per CDR3 protein. The table shows about 160,000 distinct CDR3 sequences, with around 75% occurring only once.

The sequence derives from a human donor with aplastic anemia. Sequenced input: sorted CD4+, CD8+, or CD8+CD57+ T cells (not recorded which) from PBMCs. The chain combines TRBV19 with TRBJ2-1, with 10 bases aligning to TRBD1. The chain's CDR3 is CASSRDRGIHNEQFF. CDR3 nucleotide sequence: TGTGCCAGTAGCAGGGACAGGGGTATCCACAATGAGCAGTTCTTC.